This T cell receptor (beta chain) was recorded in a study of T cell changes during pregnancy in multiple sclerosis. This clone showed up just once. The CDR3 loop spans 16 amino acids. Assay: immunoSEQ multiplex PCR; the TCRdb copy retains only in-frame clones and omits some. The sample has around 21,000 clones, around 89% seen once. The source of this sequence is a female donor in good health, enrolled as a control in a pregnancy study. V and J are TRBV7-5 and TRBJ1-1; the table names TRBD1, a call not compared with the DNA. TRBV7-5 is a recognized pseudogene. Here the sequenced sample was CD8+ T cells from peripheral blood mononuclear cells, taken in the third trimester of pregnancy. The DNA of the CDR3 is TGTGCCATTAGTGGGGACAGGGGCCTCATGAACACTGAAGCTTTCTTT. Amino acid sequence: CAISGDRGLMNTEAFF.